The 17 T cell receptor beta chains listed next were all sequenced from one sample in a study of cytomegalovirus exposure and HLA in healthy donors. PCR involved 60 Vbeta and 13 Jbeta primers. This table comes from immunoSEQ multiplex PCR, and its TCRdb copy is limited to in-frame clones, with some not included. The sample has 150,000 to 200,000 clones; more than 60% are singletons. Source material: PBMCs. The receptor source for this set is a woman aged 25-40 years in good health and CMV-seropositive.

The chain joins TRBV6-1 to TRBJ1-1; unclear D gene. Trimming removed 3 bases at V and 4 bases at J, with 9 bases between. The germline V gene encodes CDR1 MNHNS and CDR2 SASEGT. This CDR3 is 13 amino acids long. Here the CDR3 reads CASSEARLTEAFF. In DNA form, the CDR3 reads TGTGCCAGCAGTGAGGCCAGGCTCACTGAAGCTTTCTTT.

Here the CDR3 reads CASSTPRGNTEAFF. The CDR3 DNA sequence: TGCGCCAGCAGCACCCCGCGCGGGAACACTGAAGCTTTCTTT. The chain uses TRBV5-1 and TRBJ1-1; D gene uncertain. This CDR3 has 14 residues. Trimming cost V 4 bases and J 1 base, with 11 bases left between them. Germline loops: CDR1 SGHRS, CDR2 YFSETQ.

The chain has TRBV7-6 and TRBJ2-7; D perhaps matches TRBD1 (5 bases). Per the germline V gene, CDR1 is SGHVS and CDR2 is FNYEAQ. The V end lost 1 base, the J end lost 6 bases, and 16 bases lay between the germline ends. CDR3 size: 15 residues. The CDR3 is CASSLGPQGSREQYF. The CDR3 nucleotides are TGTGCCAGCAGCTTAGGTCCGCAGGGATCCCGCGAGCAGTACTTC.

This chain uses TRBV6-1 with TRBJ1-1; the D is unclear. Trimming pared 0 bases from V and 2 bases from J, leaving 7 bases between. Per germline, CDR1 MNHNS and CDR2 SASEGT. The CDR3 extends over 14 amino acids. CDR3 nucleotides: TGTGCCAGCAGTGAAGCGGGCCAAAACACTGAAGCTTTCTTT. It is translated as CASSEAGQNTEAFF.

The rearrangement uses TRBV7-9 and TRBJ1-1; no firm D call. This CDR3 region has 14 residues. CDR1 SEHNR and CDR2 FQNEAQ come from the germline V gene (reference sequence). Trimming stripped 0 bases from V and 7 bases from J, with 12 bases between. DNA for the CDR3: TGTGCCAGCAGCTTAGCGGGCGGGGTGAATGAAGCTTTCTTT. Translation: CASSLAGGVNEAFF.

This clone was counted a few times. In DNA, the CDR3 is TGTGCCAGCAGTTTTAGCGGGAGGGCCCGCACCGGGGAGCTGTTTTTT. Encoded protein: CASSFSGRARTGELFF. V and J are TRBV25-1 and TRBJ2-2, with 11 bases lining up with TRBD2. Germline loops: CDR1 MGHDK, CDR2 SYGVNS. The J segment lost 4 bases and the V segment lost 5 bases, leaving 6 bases of the junction unmatched. The length of the CDR3 is 16 residues.

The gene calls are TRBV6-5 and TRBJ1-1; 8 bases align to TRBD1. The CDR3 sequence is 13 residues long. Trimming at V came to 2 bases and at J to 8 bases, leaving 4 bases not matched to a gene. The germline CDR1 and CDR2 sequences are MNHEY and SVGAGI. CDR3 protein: CASSYGQGGEAFF. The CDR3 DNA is TGTGCCAGCAGTTACGGACAGGGTGGGGAAGCTTTCTTT.

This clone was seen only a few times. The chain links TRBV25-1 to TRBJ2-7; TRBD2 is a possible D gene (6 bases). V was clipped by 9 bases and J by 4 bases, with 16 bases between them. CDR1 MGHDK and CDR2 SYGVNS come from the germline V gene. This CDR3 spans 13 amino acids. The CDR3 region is CASQAAGSYEQYF. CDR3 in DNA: TGTGCCAGTCAAGCGGCGGGGTCATACGAGCAGTACTTC.

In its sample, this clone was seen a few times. The CDR3 loop reads CASSKNRDKVSNEQFF. DNA for the CDR3: TGTGCCAGCAGCAAAAACCGGGACAAGGTTTCCAATGAGCAGTTCTTC. This chain uses TRBV9 with TRBJ2-1; a weak D match, TRBD1 (6 bases). Germline V gives CDR1 SGDLS, CDR2 YYNGEE. The CDR3 sequence is 16 residues long. V shed 4 bases and J shed 6 bases, with 20 bases lying between them.

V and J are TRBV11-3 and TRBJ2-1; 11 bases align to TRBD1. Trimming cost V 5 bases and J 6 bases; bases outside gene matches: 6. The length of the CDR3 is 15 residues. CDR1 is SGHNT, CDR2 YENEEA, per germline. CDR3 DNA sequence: TGTGCCAGCAGCGAGCGGGACAGGGGGGTCAATGAGCAGTTCTTC. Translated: CASSERDRGVNEQFF.

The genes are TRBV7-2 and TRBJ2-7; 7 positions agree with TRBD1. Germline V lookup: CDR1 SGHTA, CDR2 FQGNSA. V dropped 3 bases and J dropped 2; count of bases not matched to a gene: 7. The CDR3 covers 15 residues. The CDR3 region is CASSFRDSLTYEQYF. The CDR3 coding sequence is TGTGCCAGCAGCTTCCGGGACAGTCTTACCTACGAGCAGTACTTC.

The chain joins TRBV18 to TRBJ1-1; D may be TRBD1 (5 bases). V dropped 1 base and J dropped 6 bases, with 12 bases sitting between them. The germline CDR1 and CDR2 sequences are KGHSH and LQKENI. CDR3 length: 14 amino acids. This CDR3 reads CASSPLAEGSEAFF. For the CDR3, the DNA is TGTGCCAGCTCACCACTCGCGGAGGGGTCTGAAGCTTTCTTT.

DNA of the CDR3: TGTGCCAGCAGCCTCGGCCCGGGAGGAGCGGGTTACGAGCAGTACTTC. It is translated as CASSLGPGGAGYEQYF. The chain uses TRBV11-3 and TRBJ2-7; 7 nucleotides agree with TRBD2. CDR1 and CDR2 from the germline V gene are SGHNT and YENEEA. The junction had 14 bases not matched to a gene; V was cut back by 5 bases and J by 4 bases. This CDR3 is built from 16 residues.

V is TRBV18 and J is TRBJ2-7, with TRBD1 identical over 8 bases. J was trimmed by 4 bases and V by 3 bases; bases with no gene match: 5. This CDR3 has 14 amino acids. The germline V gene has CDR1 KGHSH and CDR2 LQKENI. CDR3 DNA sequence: TGTGCCAGCTCACCGCCGGGACAGGTATACGAGCAGTACTTC. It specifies CASSPPGQVYEQYF.

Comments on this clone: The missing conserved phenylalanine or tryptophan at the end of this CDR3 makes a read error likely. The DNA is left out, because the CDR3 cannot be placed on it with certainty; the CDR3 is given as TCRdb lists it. CDR3 residues: CASSYHRAPLAFH. The chain couples TRBV6-6 to TRBJ2-3; no DNA check was done on the table's D call, TRBD1. Germline V gene lookup returns CDR1 MNHNY and CDR2 SVGAGI (reference sequence). Including both end residues, the CDR3 is 13 amino acids long.

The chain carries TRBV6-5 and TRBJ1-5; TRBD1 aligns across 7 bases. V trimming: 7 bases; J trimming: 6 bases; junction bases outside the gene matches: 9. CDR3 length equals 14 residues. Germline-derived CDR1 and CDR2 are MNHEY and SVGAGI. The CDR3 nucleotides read TGTGCCAGCACCAGAGACAGGGACGGTCAGCCCCAGCATTTT. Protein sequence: CASTRDRDGQPQHF.

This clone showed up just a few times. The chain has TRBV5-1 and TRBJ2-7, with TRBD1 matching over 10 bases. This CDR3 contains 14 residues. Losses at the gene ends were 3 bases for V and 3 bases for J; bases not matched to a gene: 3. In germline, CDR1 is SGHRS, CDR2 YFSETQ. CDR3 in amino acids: CASSSGTGVYEQYF. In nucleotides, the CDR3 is TGCGCCAGCAGCTCCGGGACAGGGGTCTACGAGCAGTACTTC.